This record looks at one TCR beta chain sequence and its context. This sample stems from a study of blood T cell repertoires in COVID-19. Study-wide context: Italy, Spain and the United States were the sources of the convalescent and acute COVID-19 samples. Sources were T cells, B-cell-depleted T cells, or PBMCs; the material itself was cDNA or gDNA.

In the original workflow: Reference gene primer amplification gave nucleated cell count estimates. Repertoires were generated with immunoSEQ multiplex PCR, while TCRdb's copy carries only in-frame clones and drops some. Clone size and the V and J calls come from that table; the DNA yielded D and trimming. The data show tens of thousands of clones, about four fifths seen once. Trimming shortened V by 1 base and J by 7 bases, and 8 bases separated the two germline ends. Looked up from germline, CDR1 is MNHNS and CDR2 is SASEGT. This CDR3 region has 12 residues. V and J are TRBV6-1 and TRBJ2-7; maybe TRBD2 (5 bases). Sequenced input: peripheral blood. The receptor was isolated from a human donor in a cohort sampled during active COVID-19. CDR3 sequence: CASSEVRTEQYF. CDR3 in DNA: TGTGCCAGCAGTGAAGTGAGGACTGAGCAGTACTTC.